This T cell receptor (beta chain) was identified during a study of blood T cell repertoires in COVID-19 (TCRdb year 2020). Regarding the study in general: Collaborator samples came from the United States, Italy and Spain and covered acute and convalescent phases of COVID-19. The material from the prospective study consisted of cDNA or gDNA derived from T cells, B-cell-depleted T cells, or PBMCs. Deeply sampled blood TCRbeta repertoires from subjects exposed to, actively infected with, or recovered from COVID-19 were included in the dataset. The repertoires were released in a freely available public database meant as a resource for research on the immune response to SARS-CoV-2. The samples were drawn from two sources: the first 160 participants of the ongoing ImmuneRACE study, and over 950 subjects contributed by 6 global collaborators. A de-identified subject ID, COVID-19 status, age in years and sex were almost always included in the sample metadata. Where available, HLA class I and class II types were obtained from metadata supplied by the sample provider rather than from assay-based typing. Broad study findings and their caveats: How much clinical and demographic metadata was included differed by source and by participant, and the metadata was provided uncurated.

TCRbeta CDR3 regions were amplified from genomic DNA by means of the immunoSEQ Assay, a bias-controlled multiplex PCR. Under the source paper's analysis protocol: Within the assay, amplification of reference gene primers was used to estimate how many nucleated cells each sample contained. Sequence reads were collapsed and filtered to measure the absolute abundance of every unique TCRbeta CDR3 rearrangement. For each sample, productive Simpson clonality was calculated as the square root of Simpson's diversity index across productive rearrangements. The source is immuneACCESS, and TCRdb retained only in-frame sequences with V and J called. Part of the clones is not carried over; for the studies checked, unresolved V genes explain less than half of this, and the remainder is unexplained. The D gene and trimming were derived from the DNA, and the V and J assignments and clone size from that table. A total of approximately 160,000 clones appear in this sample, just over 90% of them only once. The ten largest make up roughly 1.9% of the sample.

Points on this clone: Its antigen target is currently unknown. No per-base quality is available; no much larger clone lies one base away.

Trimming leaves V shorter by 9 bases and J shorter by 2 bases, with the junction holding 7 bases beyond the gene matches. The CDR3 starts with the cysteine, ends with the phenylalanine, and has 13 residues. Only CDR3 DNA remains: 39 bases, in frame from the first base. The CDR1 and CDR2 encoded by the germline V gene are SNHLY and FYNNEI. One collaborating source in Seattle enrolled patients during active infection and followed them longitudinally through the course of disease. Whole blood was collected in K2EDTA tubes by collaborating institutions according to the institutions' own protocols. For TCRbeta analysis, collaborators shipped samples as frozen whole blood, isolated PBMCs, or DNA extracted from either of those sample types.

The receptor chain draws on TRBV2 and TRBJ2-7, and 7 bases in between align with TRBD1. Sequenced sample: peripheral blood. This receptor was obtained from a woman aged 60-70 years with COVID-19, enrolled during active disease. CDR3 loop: CARDRPPAYEQYF. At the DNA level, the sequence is TGTGCCAGGGACAGGCCCCCCGCCTACGAGCAGTACTTC.